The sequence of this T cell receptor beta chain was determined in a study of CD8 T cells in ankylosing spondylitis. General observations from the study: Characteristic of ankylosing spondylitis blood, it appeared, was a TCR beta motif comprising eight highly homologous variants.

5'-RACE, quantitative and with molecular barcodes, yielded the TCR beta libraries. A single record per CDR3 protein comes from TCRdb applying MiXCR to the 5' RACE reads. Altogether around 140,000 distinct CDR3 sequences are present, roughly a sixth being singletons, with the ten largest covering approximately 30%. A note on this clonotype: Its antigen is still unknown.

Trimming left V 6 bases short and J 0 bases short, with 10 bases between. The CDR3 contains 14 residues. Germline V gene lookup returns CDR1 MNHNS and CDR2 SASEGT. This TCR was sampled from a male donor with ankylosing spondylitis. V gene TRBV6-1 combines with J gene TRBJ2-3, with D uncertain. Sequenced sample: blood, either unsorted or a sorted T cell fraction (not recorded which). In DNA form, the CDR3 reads TGTGCCAGCAGGGCAGTCAGAAGCACAGATACGCAGTATTTT. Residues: CASRAVRSTDTQYF.